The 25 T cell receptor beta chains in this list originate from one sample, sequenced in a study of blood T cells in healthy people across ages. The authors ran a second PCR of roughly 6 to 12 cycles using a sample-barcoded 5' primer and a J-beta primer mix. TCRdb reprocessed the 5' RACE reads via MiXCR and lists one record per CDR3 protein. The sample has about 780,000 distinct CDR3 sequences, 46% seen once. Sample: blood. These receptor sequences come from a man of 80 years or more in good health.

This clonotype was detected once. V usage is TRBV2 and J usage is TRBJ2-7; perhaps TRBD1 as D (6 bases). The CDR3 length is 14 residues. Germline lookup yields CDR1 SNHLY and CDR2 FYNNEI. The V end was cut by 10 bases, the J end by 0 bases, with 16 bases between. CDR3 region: CAITGRANSYEQYF. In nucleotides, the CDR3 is TGTGCCATTACAGGGCGGGCTAACTCCTACGAGCAGTACTTC.

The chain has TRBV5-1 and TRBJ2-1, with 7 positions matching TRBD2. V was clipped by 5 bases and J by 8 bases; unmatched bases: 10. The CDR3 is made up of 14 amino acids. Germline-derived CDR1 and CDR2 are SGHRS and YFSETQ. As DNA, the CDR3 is TGCGCCAGCAGGCGGGAGTGGAGTGTCGATGAGCAGTTCTTC. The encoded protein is CASRREWSVDEQFF.

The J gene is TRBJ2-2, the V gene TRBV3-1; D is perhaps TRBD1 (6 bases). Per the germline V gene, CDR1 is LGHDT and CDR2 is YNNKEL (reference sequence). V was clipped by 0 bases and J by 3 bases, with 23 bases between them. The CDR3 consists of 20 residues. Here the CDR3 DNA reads TGTGCCAGCAGCCAAGATCTAAGTGTCATCAGGGGCAGGGACACCGGGGAGCTGTTTTTT. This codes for CASSQDLSVIRGRDTGELFF. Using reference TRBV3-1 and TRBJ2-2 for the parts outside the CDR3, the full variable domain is DTAVSQTPKYLVTQMGNDKSIKCEQNLGHDTMYWYKQDSKKFLKIMFSYNNKELIINETVPNRFSPKSPDKAHLNLHINSLELGDSAVYFCASSQDLSVIRGRDTGELFFGEGSRLTVL.

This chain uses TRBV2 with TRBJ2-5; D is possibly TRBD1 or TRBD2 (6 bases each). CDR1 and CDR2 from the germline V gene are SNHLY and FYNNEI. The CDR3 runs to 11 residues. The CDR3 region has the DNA TGTGGGGGGGCGGCACAAGAGACCCAGTACTTC. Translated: CGGAAQETQYF. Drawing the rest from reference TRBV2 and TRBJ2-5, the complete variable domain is EPEVTQTPSHQVTQMGQEVILRCVPISNHLYFYWYRQILGQKVEFLVSFYNNEISEKSEIFDDQFSVERPDGSNFTLKIRSTKLEDSAMYFCGGAAQETQYFGPGTRLLVL.

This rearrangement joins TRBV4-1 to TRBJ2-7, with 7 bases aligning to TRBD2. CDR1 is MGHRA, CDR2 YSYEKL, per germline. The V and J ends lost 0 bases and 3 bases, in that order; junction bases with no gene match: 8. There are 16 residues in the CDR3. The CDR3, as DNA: TGCGCCAGCAGCCAAGATCAAATAGGCGGGAGCTACGAGCAGTACTTC. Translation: CASSQDQIGGSYEQYF.

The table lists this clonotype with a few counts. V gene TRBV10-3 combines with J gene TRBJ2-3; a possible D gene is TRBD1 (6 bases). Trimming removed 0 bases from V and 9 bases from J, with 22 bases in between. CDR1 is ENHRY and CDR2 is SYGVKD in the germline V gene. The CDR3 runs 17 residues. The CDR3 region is CAISESKRLDERGTQYF. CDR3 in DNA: TGTGCCATCAGTGAGTCGAAAAGGCTAGACGAAAGGGGGACGCAGTATTTT.

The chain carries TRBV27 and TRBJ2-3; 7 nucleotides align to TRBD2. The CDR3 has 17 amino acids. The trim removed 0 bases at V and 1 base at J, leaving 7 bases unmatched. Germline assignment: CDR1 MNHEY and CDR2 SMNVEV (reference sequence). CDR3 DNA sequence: TGTGCCAGCAGTTTATCTTTCCAGCGGGGACGCACAGATACGCAGTATTTT. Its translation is CASSLSFQRGRTDTQYF.

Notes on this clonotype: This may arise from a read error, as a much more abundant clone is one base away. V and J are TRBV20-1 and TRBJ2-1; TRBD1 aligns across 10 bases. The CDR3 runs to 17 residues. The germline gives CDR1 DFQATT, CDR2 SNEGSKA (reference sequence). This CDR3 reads CSTRNINRDRGGNEQFF. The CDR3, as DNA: TGCAGTACTAGAAATATTAACCGGGACAGGGGCGGCAATGAGCAGTTCTTC.

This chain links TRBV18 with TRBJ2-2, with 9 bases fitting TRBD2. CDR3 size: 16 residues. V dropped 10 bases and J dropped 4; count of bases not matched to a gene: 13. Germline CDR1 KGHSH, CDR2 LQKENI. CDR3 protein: CATPIAGETSTGELFF. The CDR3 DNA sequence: TGTGCCACCCCCATAGCGGGAGAAACGAGCACCGGGGAGCTGTTTTTT.

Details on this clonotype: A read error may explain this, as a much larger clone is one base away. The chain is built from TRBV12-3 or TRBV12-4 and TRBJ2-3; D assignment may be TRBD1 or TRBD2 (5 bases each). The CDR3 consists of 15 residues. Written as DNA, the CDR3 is TGTGCCAGCAGTTTGGTCGGGACCAGCACAGATATGCAGTATTTT. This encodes CASSLVGTSTDMQYF.

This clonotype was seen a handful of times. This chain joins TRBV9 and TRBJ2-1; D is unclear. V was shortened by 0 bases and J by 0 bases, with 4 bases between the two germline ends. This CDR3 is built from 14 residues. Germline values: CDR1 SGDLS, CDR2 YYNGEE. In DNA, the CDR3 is TGTGCCAGCAGCGTAGATCACTCCTACAATGAGCAGTTCTTC. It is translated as CASSVDHSYNEQFF.

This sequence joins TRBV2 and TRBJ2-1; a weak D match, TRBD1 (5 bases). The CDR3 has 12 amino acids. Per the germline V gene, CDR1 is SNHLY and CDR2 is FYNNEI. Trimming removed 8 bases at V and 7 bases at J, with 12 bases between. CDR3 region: CASADAGNEQFF. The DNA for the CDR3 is TGTGCCAGCGCGGACGCAGGGAATGAGCAGTTCTTC.

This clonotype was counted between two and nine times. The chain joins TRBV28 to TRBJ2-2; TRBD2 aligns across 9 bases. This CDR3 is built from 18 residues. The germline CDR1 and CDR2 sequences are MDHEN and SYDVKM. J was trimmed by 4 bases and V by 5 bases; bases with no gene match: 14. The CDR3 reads CASSPLRLAGYVTGELFF. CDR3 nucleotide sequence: TGTGCCAGCAGTCCCCTAAGGCTAGCGGGATATGTCACCGGGGAGCTGTTTTTT.

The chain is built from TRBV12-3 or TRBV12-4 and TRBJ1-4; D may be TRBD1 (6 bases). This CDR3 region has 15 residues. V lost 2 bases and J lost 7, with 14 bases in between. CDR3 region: CASSLFWQGPEKLFF. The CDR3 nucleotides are TGTGCCAGCAGTTTATTTTGGCAGGGGCCTGAAAAACTGTTTTTT.

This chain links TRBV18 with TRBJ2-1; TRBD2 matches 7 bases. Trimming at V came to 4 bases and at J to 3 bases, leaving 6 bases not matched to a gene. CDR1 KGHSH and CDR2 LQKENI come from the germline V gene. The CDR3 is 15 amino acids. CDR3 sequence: CASSLDAGVYNEQFF. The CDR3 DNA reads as TGTGCCAGCTCACTAGACGCGGGGGTCTACAATGAGCAGTTCTTC.

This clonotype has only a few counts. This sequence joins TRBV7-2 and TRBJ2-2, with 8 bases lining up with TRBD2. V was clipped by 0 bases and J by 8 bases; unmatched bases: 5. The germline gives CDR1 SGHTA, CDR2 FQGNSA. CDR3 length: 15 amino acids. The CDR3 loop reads CASSLAGTSLGELFF. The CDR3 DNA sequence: TGTGCCAGCAGCTTAGCCGGGACTAGTTTAGGGGAGCTGTTTTTT.

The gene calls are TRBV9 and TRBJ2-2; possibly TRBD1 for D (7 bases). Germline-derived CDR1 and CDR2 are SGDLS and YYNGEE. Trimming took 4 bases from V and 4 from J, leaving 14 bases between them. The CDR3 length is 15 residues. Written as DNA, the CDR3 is TGTGCCAGCAGCCCCAGGGGGGTCACCACCGGGGAGCTGTTTTTT. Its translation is CASSPRGVTTGELFF.

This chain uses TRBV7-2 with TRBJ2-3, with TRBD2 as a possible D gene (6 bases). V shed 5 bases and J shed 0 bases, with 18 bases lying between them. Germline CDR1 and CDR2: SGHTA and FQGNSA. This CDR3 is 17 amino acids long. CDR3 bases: TGTGCCAGCAGCCGTACCCTTAGCGGAACTAGCACAGATACGCAGTATTTT. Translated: CASSRTLSGTSTDTQYF.

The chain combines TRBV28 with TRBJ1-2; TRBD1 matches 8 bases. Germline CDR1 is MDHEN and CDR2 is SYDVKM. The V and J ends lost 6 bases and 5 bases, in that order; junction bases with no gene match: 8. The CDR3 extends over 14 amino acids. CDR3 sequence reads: CASRPQDREYGYTF. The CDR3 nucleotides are TGTGCCAGCAGACCCCAGGACAGGGAATATGGCTACACCTTC.

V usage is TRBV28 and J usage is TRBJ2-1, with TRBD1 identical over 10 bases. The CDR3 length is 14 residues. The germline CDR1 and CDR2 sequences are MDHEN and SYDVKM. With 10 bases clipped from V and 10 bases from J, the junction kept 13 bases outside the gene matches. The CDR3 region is CATLGDRGLYEQFF. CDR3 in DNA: TGTGCCACCTTGGGGGACAGGGGACTCTACGAGCAGTTCTTC.

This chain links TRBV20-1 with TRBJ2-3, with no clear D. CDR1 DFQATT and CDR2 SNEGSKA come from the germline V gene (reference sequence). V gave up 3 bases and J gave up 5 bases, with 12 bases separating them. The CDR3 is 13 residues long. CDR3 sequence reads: CSAREPAGDTQYF. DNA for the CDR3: TGCAGTGCTAGGGAACCTGCCGGAGATACGCAGTATTTT.

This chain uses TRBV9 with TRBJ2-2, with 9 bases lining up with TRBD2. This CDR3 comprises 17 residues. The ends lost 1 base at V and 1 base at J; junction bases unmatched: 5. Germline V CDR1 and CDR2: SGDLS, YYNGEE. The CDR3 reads CASSVKLAGLNTGELFF. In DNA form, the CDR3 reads TGTGCCAGCAGCGTAAAACTAGCGGGCCTGAACACCGGGGAGCTGTTTTTT. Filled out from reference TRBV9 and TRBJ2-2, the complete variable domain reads DSGVTQTPKHLITATGQRVTLRCSPRSGDLSVYWYQQSLDQGLQFLIQYYNGEERAKGNILERFSAQQFPDLHSELNLSSLELGDSALYFCASSVKLAGLNTGELFFGEGSRLTVL.

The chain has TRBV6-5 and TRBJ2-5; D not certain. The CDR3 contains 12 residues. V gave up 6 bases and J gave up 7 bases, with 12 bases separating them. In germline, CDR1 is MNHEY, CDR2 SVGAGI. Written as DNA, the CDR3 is TGTGCCAGCAGATCGCCAACGGGGACCCAGTACTTC. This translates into CASRSPTGTQYF.

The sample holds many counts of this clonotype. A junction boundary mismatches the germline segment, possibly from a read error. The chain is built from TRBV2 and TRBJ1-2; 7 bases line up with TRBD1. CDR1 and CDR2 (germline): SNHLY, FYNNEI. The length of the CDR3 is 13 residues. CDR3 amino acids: CASSQAGGYGYTF. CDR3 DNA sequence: TGTGCCAGCAGTCAAGCAGGGGGTTATGGCTACACCTTC.

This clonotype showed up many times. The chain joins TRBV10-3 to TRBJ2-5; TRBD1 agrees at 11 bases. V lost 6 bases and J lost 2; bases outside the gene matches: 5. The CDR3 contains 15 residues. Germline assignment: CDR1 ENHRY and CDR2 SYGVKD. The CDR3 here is CAIRGDRGDQETQYF. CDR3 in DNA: TGTGCCATCAGAGGGGACAGGGGGGATCAAGAGACCCAGTACTTC.